These 18 T cell receptor beta chains originate from one sample sequenced in a study of T cells in Graves' hyperthyroidism and ophthalmopathy. The CDR3 regions of TCR beta were amplified from RNA transcripts. First-round RT-PCR with HTBI primers amplified the TCR CDR3 region. TCRdb reprocessed the multiplex PCR reads via MiXCR and lists one record per CDR3 protein. In the table there are under 250,000 distinct CDR3 sequences, 24% of which are singletons. Sample: blood. Receptor source: a woman in her forties with Graves' ophthalmopathy.

This clonotype was seen repeatedly, ten times or more. The rearrangement uses TRBV6-1 and TRBJ1-3; D is unclear. Germline V lookup: CDR1 MNHNS, CDR2 SASEGT. This CDR3 comprises 14 residues. Trimming took 3 bases from V and 1 from J, leaving 7 bases between them. This CDR3 reads CASSDRRSGNTIYF. The CDR3 DNA sequence: TGTGCCAGCAGTGACCGGAGATCTGGAAACACCATATATTTT.

CDR3 sequence: CSVETSGSREQYF. DNA for the CDR3: TGCAGCGTTGAGACTAGCGGGAGTCGCGAGCAGTACTTC. This chain connects TRBV29-1 to TRBJ2-7; 12 positions match TRBD2. After removal of 3 bases from V and 6 bases from J, the junction contained 3 bases not matched to a gene. The CDR3 runs 13 residues. Germline V lookup: CDR1 SQVTM, CDR2 ANQGSEA.

This clonotype was counted once. This chain links TRBV19 with TRBJ1-5; no firm D call. Between the trimmed V and J ends, which lost 3 bases and 6 bases, there was a span of 18 bases. This CDR3 spans 16 amino acids. The germline V gene encodes CDR1 LNHDA and CDR2 SQIVND (reference sequence). The CDR3: CASSMFLGRTSQPQHF. CDR3 in DNA: TGTGCCAGTAGTATGTTCCTCGGGCGAACCAGTCAGCCCCAGCATTTT.

Note on this clonotype: The germline gene is not matched at one end of the junction; a read error may be the cause. The V and J genes are TRBV6-2 or TRBV6-3 and TRBJ1-2, with 7 bases lining up with TRBD1. CDR1 and CDR2 (germline): MNHEY, SVGEGT. CDR3 size: 17 residues. CDR3 sequence reads: CATSAALGTASGYGYTF. CDR3 nucleotides: TGTGCCACCAGTGCCGCCCTCGGGACAGCCTCAGGCTATGGCTACACCTTC.

This clonotype was detected many times. The genes are TRBV7-8 and TRBJ2-7, with 8 bases fitting TRBD2. This CDR3 spans 15 amino acids. Losses at the gene ends were 6 bases for V and 0 bases for J; bases not matched to a gene: 7. Germline-derived CDR1 and CDR2 are SGHVS and FQNEAQ. CDR3 nucleotides: TGTGCCAGCAGTTATCATAGCGGGACCTCCTACGAGCAGTACTTC. Protein: CASSYHSGTSYEQYF.

At least ten counts were recorded for this clonotype. The V and J genes are TRBV5-1 and TRBJ1-2, with D maybe TRBD1 (6 bases). Germline V gene lookup returns CDR1 SGHRS and CDR2 YFSETQ. Trimming shortened V by 0 bases and J by 4 bases, and 13 bases separated the two germline ends. This CDR3 has 15 amino acids. This CDR3 is CASSLVQGGGYGYTF. CDR3 DNA sequence: TGCGCCAGCAGCTTGGTACAGGGAGGTGGCTATGGCTACACCTTC. Full variable domain (rest looked up from reference TRBV5-1 and TRBJ1-2): KAGVTQTPRYLIKTRGQQVTLSCSPISGHRSVSWYQQTPGQGLQFLFEYFSETQRNKGNFPGRFSGRQFSNSRSEMNVSTLELGDSALYLCASSLVQGGGYGYTFGSGTRLTVV.

This clonotype appeared many times. The chain uses TRBV28 and TRBJ2-4; 9 positions agree with TRBD1. CDR3 length: 15 residues. The V segment lost 2 bases and the J segment 5 bases; nucleotides outside the gene matches: 4. Germline V CDR1 and CDR2: MDHEN, SYDVKM. The CDR3 nucleotides are TGTGCCAGCAGTTTAGGGACAGGGACCGAAAACATTCAGTACTTC. Amino acids: CASSLGTGTENIQYF.

This clonotype appeared a single time. The chain uses TRBV6-1 and TRBJ1-1; 7 nucleotides agree with TRBD1. Unmatched junction bases numbered 5, after V lost 5 bases and J lost 8 bases. Germline V CDR1 and CDR2: MNHNS, SASEGT. CDR3 length: 12 residues. CDR3 bases: TGTGCCAGCAGTCCCCGGACAGGAGAAGCTTTCTTT. It translates to CASSPRTGEAFF.

This clonotype was recorded many times. V gene TRBV25-1 combines with J gene TRBJ1-2, with D uncertain. The CDR3 is 13 residues long. V dropped 4 bases and J dropped 4 bases, with 10 bases sitting between them. CDR1 and CDR2 (germline): MGHDK, SYGVNS. DNA for the CDR3: TGTGCCAGCAGTGGGTCCGTAACCTATGGCTACACCTTC. Protein: CASSGSVTYGYTF.

There are many counts of this clonotype. The chain links TRBV11-1 to TRBJ2-2, with D unresolved. The V and J ends lost 0 bases and 5 bases respectively, with 25 bases between them. The CDR3 extends over 20 amino acids. The germline V gene encodes CDR1 SGHAT and CDR2 FQDESV (reference sequence). The CDR3 DNA follows: TGTGCCAGCAGCTTAGCGGTTTGGGCAGGATCAAGAGAGAATACCGGGGAGCTGTTTTTT. As protein: CASSLAVWAGSRENTGELFF.

This clonotype was observed many times. The J gene is TRBJ1-5, the V gene TRBV6-1, with TRBD1 matching over 8 bases. From germline, CDR1 is MNHNS and CDR2 SASEGT. The CDR3 contains 12 residues. V was clipped by 10 bases and J by 5 bases; unmatched bases: 4. The CDR3 region has the DNA TGTGCCACTGCAGGGGGCGATCAGCCCCAGCATTTT. The encoded protein is CATAGGDQPQHF.

This clonotype was observed many times. The chain joins TRBV28 to TRBJ2-7, with 8 positions matching TRBD1. J gave up 3 bases and V 5 bases, and 12 bases lay outside the gene matches. The CDR3 has 16 amino acids. Germline loops: CDR1 MDHEN, CDR2 SYDVKM. The DNA for the CDR3 is TGTGCCAGCAGTCCACCTATGGGACAGGTCGGCTACGAGCAGTACTTC. Residues: CASSPPMGQVGYEQYF.

This clonotype has a count of ten or more. This chain joins TRBV12-3 or TRBV12-4 and TRBJ1-6; D unresolved. This CDR3 has 14 residues. V was pared by 2 bases and J by 4 bases, with 6 bases between. Here the CDR3 reads CASSLSGYNSPLHF. The CDR3 DNA reads as TGTGCCAGCAGTTTATCGGGTTATAATTCACCCCTCCACTTT.

This clonotype was recorded many times. This chain uses TRBV6-5 with TRBJ1-1; no reliable D call. The CDR3 contains 17 residues. V was cut by 4 bases and J by 0 bases, with 18 bases left in between. In germline, CDR1 is MNHEY, CDR2 SVGAGI. As DNA, the CDR3 is TGTGCCAGCAGTTTACCATCGGCCGGCCCGATGAACACTGAAGCTTTCTTT. Protein: CASSLPSAGPMNTEAFF.

This clonotype has at least ten counts. The chain recombines TRBV6-2 or TRBV6-3 with TRBJ1-6; TRBD1 is a possible D gene (5 bases). The CDR3 is made up of 13 amino acids. Trimming removed 6 bases at V and 9 bases at J, with 12 bases between. Germline V gene sequence: CDR1 MNHEY, CDR2 SVGEGT. The CDR3 bases are TGTGCCAGCAGGGATGACAGTACTTCACCCCTCCACTTT. Translated, it gives CASRDDSTSPLHF.

This clonotype has ten or more counts. The chain combines TRBV11-2 with TRBJ2-7; D is ambiguous. Deletions cut 3 bases from V and 3 bases from J, with 12 bases between. Germline CDR1 and CDR2: SGHAT and FQNNGV. This CDR3 has 14 amino acids. This chain's CDR3 is CASSFNTGIYEQYF. Written as DNA, the CDR3 is TGTGCCAGCAGCTTTAACACTGGGATCTACGAGCAGTACTTC.

This clonotype came up many times. The chain links TRBV24-1 to TRBJ2-5; TRBD1 aligns across 10 bases. Germline CDR1 KGHDR, CDR2 SFDVKD. The length of the CDR3 is 19 residues. V lost 0 bases to trimming and J lost 3 bases; unmatched junction nucleotides: 12. The CDR3 DNA is TGTGCCACCAGTGATTTGCGCCGGGGGGTGACAGGGGGCGAAGAGACCCAGTACTTC. Its protein is CATSDLRRGVTGGEETQYF.

This clonotype showed up many times. The V gene is TRBV7-2, the J gene TRBJ1-1; D is undetermined. The CDR3 is made up of 14 amino acids. Deletions cut 1 base from V and 5 bases from J, with 11 bases between. Germline V gene sequence: CDR1 SGHTA, CDR2 FQGNSA. The CDR3 coding sequence is TGTGCCAGCAGCTTAGTGAGCCCTGGGACTGAAGCTTTCTTT. This sequence encodes CASSLVSPGTEAFF.